The text below deals with one T cell receptor beta chain. Only one count was recorded for this clone. The antigen this receptor binds is unknown. No base quality information exists; no much larger clone differs at one position. CDR3 length: 16 amino acids, cysteine to phenylalanine. Only CDR3 DNA remains: 48 bases, in frame from the first base. V ends up 4 bases short and J 2 bases short, with an unmatched junction base count of 5. CDR1 LGHDT and CDR2 YNNKEL are derived from the germline V gene (reference sequence). The collaborating institutions used their own protocols to collect whole blood in K2EDTA tubes. For TCRbeta analysis, collaborator samples were shipped as frozen whole blood, as isolated PBMCs, or as DNA extracted from either sample type. The sample belongs to a study of blood T cell repertoires in COVID-19 (dated by TCRdb to 2019 to 2021). Describing the broader study: Samples covering the acute and convalescent phases of COVID-19 were provided by collaborators in the United States, Italy and Spain. The prospective study material was composed of cDNA or gDNA derived from T cells, B-cell-depleted T cells, or PBMCs. The dataset comprised deeply sampled blood TCRbeta repertoires from subjects exposed to, actively infected with, or recovered from COVID-19. The repertoires were released in a freely available public database intended as a resource for research on the immune response to SARS-CoV-2. The samples were drawn from the first 160 participants of the ongoing ImmuneRACE study and from 1,254 subjects provided by 6 global collaborators. The sample metadata nearly always contained a de-identified subject ID, COVID-19 status, age in years and sex. Where HLA class I and class II types were available, the types were taken from metadata supplied by the sample provider, not from assay-based typing. Results the study describes overall, beyond this receptor: Clinical and demographic metadata were provided uncurated, with the amount varying by source and participant.

TCRbeta CDR3 regions were amplified from genomic DNA using the immunoSEQ Assay, a bias-controlled multiplex PCR. The source study handled its data this way. The number of nucleated cells in each sample was estimated by amplification of reference gene primers within the assay. To quantify the absolute abundance of each unique TCRbeta CDR3 rearrangement, sequence reads were collapsed and filtered. Productive Simpson clonality was computed per sample as the square root of Simpson's diversity index over productive rearrangements. The clones in this table, taken by TCRdb from immuneACCESS, are in-frame only. Not every clone is retained; where verified, under half of the shortfall comes from an unresolved V gene, and the cause of the rest is unknown. For V, J and clone size, that table is used; D and trimming come from the DNA. Present in this sample are about 56,000 clones, roughly 82% of which were seen just once. The ten largest clones capture around 8.7% of the sample.

The receptor was isolated from a woman older than 75 with acute or convalescent COVID-19. The sample consisted of peripheral blood. The sequence is built from TRBV3-1 (or the pseudogene TRBV3-2) and TRBJ2-2, and 9 junctional nucleotides match TRBD1. CDR3 region: CASSPTGQGNTGELFF. The nucleotide sequence reads TGTGCCAGCAGCCCCACGGGACAGGGTAACACCGGGGAGCTGTTTTTT.